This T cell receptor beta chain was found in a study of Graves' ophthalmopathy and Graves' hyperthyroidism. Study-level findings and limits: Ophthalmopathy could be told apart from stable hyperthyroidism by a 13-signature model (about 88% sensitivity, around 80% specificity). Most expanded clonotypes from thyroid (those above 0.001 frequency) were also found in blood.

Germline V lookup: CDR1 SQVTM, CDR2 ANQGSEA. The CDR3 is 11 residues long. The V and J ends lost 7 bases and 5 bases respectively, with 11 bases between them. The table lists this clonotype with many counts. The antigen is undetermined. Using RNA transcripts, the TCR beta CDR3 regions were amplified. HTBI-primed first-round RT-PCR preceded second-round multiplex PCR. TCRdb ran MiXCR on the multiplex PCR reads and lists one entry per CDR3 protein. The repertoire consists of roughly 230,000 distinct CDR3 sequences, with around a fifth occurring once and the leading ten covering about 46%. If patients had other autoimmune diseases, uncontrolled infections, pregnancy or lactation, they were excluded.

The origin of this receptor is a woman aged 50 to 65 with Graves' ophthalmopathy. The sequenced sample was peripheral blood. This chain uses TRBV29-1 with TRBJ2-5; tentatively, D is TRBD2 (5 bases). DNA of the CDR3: TGCAGCGCCGGGGTTTATGAGACCCAGTACTTC. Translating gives CSAGVYETQYF.